This TCR beta chain originates from a study of molecular identifiers for immune sequencing clone quantification. The authors sorted naive CD8 T cells as CD8+CD4-CCR7+CD45RA+. MiXCR was run by TCRdb on the PCR reads, yielding one entry per CDR3 protein. The sample records approximately 680,000 distinct CDR3 sequences, 25% being singletons. In the case of this clonotype: Its antigen is as yet unknown.

V lost 1 base, J lost 4 bases, and 2 bases stayed unmatched. The CDR3 length is 15 residues. Germline V CDR1 and CDR2: MGHRA, YSYEKL. The study's findings and limits: Barcode-sharing identical TCR molecules could underestimate highly expanded clone sizes. Reportedly, one cell's Jurkat TCR RNA was detected within one million naive CD8 cells.

The specimen was naive CD8+ T cells from blood, with Jurkat cell RNA spiked in. Subset meaning: FACS-sorted CD8+CD4-CCR7+CD45RA+ naive T cells. This clonotype was sampled from a human donor in good health. Some libraries in this study had Jurkat cell RNA spiked in. This chain uses TRBV4-1 with TRBJ1-1; TRBD1 agrees at 11 bases. CDR3 DNA sequence: TGCGCCAGCAGCCAAGCAGGGACAGGGGGCACTGAAGCTTTCTTT. Encoded protein: CASSQAGTGGTEAFF.